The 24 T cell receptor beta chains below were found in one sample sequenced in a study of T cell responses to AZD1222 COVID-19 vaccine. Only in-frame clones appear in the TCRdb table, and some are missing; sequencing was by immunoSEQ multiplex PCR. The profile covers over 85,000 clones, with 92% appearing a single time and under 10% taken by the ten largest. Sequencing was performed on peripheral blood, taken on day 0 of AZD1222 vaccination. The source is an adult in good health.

DNA of the CDR3: TGTGCCAGCAGCGACGCCGGGACAGGGGGATTAGTCCTCCACTTT. This codes for CASSDAGTGGLVLHF. The V call is TRBV5-4, the J call TRBJ1-6; 11 bases match TRBD1. V lost 4 bases to trimming and J lost 15 bases; unmatched junction nucleotides: 12. There are 15 residues in the CDR3. Germline V gene data show CDR1 as SGHNT and CDR2 as YYREEE (reference sequence).

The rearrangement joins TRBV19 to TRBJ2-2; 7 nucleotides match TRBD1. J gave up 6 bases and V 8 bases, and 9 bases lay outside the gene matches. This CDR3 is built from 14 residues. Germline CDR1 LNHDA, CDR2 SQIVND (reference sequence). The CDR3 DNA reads TGTGCCAGTCGCCCCGGACAGGCTCCCGGGGAGCTGTTTTTT. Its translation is CASRPGQAPGELFF. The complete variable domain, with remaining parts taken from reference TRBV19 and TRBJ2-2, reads DGGITQSPKYLFRKEGQNVTLSCEQNLNHDAMYWYRQDPGQGLRLIYYSQIVNDFQKGDIAEGYSVSREKKESFPLTVTSAQKNPTAFYLCASRPGQAPGELFFGEGSRLTVL.

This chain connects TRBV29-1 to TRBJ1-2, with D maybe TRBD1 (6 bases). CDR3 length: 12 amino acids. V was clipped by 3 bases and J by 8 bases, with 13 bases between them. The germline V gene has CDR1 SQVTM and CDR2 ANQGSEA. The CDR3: CSVDKGGTGYTF. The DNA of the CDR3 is TGCAGCGTTGATAAAGGGGGTACAGGCTACACCTTC. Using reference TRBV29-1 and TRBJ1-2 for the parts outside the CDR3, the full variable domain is SAVISQKPSRDICQRGTSLTIQCQVDSQVTMMFWYRQQPGQSLTLIATANQGSEATYESGFVIDKFPISRPNLTFSTLTVSNMSPEDSSIYLCSVDKGGTGYTFGSGTRLTVV.

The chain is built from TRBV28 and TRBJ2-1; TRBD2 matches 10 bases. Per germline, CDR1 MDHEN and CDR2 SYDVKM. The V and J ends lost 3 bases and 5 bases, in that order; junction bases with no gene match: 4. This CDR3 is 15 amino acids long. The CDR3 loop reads CASSLPSGGDNEQFF. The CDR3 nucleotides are TGTGCCAGCAGTTTGCCCAGCGGGGGGGACAATGAGCAGTTCTTC.

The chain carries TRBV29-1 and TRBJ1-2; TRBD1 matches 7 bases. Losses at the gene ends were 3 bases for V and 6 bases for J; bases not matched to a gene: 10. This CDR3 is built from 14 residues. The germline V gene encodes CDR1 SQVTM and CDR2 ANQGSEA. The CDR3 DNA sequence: TGCAGCGTTGAGTCCCTCGACAGGGCCCATGGCTACACCTTC. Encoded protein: CSVESLDRAHGYTF.

The CDR3 DNA sequence: TGTGCCAGCAGCCAAGTTGGGACAGGAAAGGGGTATGGCTACACCTTC. Residues: CASSQVGTGKGYGYTF. The V call is TRBV3-1 (or the pseudogene TRBV3-2), the J call TRBJ1-2, with 8 bases that match TRBD1. This CDR3 comprises 16 residues. In germline, CDR1 is LGHDT, CDR2 YNNKEL (reference sequence). V shed 1 base and J 5 bases; nucleotides not matched to a gene: 9.

The CDR3 region has the DNA TGTGCCAGCAGTGACCGAGACAGCACAGATACGCAGTATTTT. It translates to CASSDRDSTDTQYF. The chain couples TRBV6-4 to TRBJ2-3, with unresolved D. Germline V lookup: CDR1 MRHNA, CDR2 SNTAGT. CDR3 size: 14 residues. V lost 2 bases and J 0 bases, leaving 6 bases between the germline ends.

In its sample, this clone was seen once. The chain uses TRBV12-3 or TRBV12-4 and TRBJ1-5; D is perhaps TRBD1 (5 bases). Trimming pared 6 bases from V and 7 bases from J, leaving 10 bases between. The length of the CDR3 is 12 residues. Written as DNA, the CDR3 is TGTGCCAGCAGCTACAGGTCGCAGCCCCAGCATTTT. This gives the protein CASSYRSQPQHF.

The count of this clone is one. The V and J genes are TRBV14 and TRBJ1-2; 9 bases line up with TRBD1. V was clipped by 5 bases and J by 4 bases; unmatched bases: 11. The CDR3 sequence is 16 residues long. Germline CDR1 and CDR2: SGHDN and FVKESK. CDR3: CASSYRGPPKAYGYTF. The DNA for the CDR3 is TGTGCCAGCAGCTACAGGGGGCCACCTAAAGCCTATGGCTACACCTTC.

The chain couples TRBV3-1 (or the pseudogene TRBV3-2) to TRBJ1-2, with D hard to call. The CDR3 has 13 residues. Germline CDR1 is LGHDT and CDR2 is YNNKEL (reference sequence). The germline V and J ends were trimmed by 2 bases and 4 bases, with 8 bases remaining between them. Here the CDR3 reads CASSQSRIYGYTF. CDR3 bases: TGTGCCAGCAGCCAATCACGGATCTATGGCTACACCTTC.

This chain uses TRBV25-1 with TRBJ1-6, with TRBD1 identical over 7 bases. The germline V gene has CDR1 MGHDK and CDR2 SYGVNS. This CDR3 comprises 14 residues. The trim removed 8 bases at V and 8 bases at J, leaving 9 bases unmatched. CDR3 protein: CASSWTGQHSPLHF. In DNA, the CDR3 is TGTGCCAGCTCCTGGACAGGTCAGCATTCACCCCTCCACTTT.

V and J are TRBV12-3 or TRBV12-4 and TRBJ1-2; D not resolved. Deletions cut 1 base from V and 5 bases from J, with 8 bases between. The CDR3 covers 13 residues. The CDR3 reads CASSLGPRYGYTF. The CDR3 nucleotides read TGTGCCAGCAGTTTAGGACCTAGATATGGCTACACCTTC.

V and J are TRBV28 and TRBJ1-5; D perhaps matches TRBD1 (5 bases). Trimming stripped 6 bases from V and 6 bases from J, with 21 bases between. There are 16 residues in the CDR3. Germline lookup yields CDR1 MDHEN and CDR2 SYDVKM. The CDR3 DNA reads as TGTGCCAGCAGCAGCAGTGAGAGTAGGGACTTTCAGCCCCAGCATTTT. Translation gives CASSSSESRDFQPQHF. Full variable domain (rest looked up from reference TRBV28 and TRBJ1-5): DVKVTQSSRYLVKRTGEKVFLECVQDMDHENMFWYRQDPGLGLRLIYFSYDVKMKEKGDIPEGYSVSREKKERFSLILESASTNQTSMYLCASSSSESRDFQPQHFGDGTRLSIL.

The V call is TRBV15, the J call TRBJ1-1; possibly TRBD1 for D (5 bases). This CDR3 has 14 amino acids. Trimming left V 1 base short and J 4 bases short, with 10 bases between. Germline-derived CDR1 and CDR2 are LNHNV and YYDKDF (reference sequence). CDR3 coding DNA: TGTGCCACCAGCAGAGTGGGTGGGACCACTGAAGCTTTCTTT. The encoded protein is CATSRVGGTTEAFF.

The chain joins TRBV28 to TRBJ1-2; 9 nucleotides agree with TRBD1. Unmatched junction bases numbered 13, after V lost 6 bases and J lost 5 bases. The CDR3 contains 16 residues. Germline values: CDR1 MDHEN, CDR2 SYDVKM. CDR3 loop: CASSSQIFDRGYGYTF. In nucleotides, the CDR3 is TGTGCCAGCAGCTCACAAATTTTCGACAGGGGGTATGGCTACACCTTC.

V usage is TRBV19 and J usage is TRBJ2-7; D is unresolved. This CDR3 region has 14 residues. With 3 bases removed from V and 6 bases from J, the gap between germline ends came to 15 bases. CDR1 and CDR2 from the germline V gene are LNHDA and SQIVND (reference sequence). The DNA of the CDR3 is TGTGCCAGTAGTATGACACATTCTCGTAGCGAGCAGTACTTC. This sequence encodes CASSMTHSRSEQYF.

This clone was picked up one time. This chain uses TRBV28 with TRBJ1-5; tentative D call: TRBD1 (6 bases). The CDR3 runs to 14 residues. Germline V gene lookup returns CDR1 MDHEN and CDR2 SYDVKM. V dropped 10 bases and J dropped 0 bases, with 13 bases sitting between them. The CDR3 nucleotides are TGTGCCATTGGAGGGGGATATAGCAATCAGCCCCAGCATTTT. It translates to CAIGGGYSNQPQHF. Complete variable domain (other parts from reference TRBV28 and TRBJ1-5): DVKVTQSSRYLVKRTGEKVFLECVQDMDHENMFWYRQDPGLGLRLIYFSYDVKMKEKGDIPEGYSVSREKKERFSLILESASTNQTSMYLCAIGGGYSNQPQHFGDGTRLSIL.

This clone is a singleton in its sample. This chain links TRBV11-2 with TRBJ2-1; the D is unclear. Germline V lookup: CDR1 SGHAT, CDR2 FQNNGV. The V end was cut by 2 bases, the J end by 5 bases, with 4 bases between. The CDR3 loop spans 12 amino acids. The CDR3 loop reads CASSLRDNEQFF. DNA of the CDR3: TGTGCCAGCAGCTTACGGGACAATGAGCAGTTCTTC.

The CDR3 sequence is CASSLGLGHTGELFF. The CDR3 region has the DNA TGTGCCAGCAGCTTAGGGCTTGGACACACCGGGGAGCTGTTTTTT. The chain carries TRBV7-3 and TRBJ2-2; D not resolved. V was clipped by 2 bases and J by 3 bases, with 10 bases between them. Germline CDR1 reads SGHTA; CDR2 reads FQGTGA. The CDR3 length is 15 residues.

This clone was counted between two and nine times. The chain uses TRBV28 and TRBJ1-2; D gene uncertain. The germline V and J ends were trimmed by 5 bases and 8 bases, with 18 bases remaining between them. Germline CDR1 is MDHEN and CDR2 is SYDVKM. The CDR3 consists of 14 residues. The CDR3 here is CASSTGGPRGGYTF. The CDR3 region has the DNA TGTGCCAGCAGTACCGGCGGGCCGCGGGGAGGCTACACCTTC.

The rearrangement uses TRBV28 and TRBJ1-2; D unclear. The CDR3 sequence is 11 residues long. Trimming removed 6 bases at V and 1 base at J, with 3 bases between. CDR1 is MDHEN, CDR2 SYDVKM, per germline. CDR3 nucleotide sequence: TGTGCCAGCAGGGTTAACTATGGCTACACCTTC. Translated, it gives CASRVNYGYTF.

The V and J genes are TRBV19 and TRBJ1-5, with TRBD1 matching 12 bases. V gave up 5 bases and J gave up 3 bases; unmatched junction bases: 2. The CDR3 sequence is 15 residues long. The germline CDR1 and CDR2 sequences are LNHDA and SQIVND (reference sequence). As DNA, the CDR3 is TGTGCCAGTAGTTGGGACAGGGGGCCCAATCAGCCCCAGCATTTT. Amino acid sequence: CASSWDRGPNQPQHF.

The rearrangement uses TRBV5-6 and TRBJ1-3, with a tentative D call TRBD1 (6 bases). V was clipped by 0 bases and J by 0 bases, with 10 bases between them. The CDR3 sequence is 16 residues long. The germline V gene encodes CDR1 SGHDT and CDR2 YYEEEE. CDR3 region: CASSLEQGASGNTIYF. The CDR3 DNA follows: TGTGCCAGCAGCTTGGAACAGGGCGCCTCTGGAAACACCATATATTTT.

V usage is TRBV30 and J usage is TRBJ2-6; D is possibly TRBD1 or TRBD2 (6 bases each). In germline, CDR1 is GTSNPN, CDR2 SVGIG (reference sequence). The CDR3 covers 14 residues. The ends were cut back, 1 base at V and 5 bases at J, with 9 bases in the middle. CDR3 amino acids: CAWSGGARANVLTF. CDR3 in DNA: TGTGCCTGGAGTGGGGGGGCTAGGGCCAACGTCCTGACTTTC.